What follows are 21 T cell receptor beta chains derived from one specimen sequenced in a study of T-cell reconstitution after alpha-beta-depleted transplantation in children. Preparation of the TCRbeta library involved a method that used unique molecular identifiers. TCRdb passed the PCR reads through MiXCR, listing each CDR3 protein once. Of 120,000 to 150,000 distinct CDR3 sequences in the sample, about 8.8% were seen once. The material was PBMCs, mostly from graft donor cells, obtained 180 days after TCRalphabeta/CD19-depleted stem cell transplant. The receptors shown here come from a female patient younger than 10 who had a stem cell transplant for congenital amegakaryocytic thrombocytopenia, so the T cells may come from the graft donor.

The V and J genes are TRBV4-1 and TRBJ1-1; D may be TRBD1 (5 bases). The CDR3 sequence is 15 residues long. The germline CDR1 and CDR2 sequences are MGHRA and YSYEKL. V lost 1 base, J lost 0 bases, and 9 bases lay in between. CDR3 in amino acids: CASSQGWGLNTEAFF. CDR3 bases: TGCGCCAGCAGCCAAGGATGGGGCTTGAACACTGAAGCTTTCTTT.

The chain has TRBV5-1 and TRBJ1-4; 7 nucleotides align to TRBD1. CDR3 length: 15 amino acids. V shed 4 bases, J shed 1 base, and the junction held 4 bases outside the gene matches. Germline CDR1 and CDR2: SGHRS and YFSETQ. Here the CDR3 DNA reads TGCGCCAGCAGCCGGGACAGTAGAACTAATGAAAAACTGTTTTTT. Amino acid sequence: CASSRDSRTNEKLFF.

In the case of this clonotype: Its ends do not fully match the called genes, so a read error is possible. The chain links TRBV3-1 to TRBJ2-7; a possible D gene is TRBD1 (6 bases). Looked up from germline, CDR1 is LGHDT and CDR2 is YNNKEL (reference sequence). This CDR3 has 15 amino acids. The CDR3 region is CACSQDVGAGREQYF. Here the CDR3 DNA reads TGTGCCTGCAGCCAAGATGTGGGGGCAGGCCGCGAGCAGTACTTC.

This clonotype was seen only a few times. CDR3 bases: TGCGCCAGCAGGGGGGGGGCTAATTCACCCCTCCACTTT. It is translated as CASRGGANSPLHF. The chain uses TRBV5-1 and TRBJ1-6; D possibly corresponds to TRBD1 (6 bases). The V gene lost 5 bases and the J gene lost 6 bases, with 9 bases spanning the gap. Germline CDR1 and CDR2: SGHRS and YFSETQ. This CDR3 is 13 amino acids long. Full variable domain (outside the CDR3, taken from reference TRBV5-1 and TRBJ1-6): KAGVTQTPRYLIKTRGQQVTLSCSPISGHRSVSWYQQTPGQGLQFLFEYFSETQRNKGNFPGRFSGRQFSNSRSEMNVSTLELGDSALYLCASRGGANSPLHFGNGTRLTVT.

This clonotype has at least ten counts. The V call is TRBV20-1, the J call TRBJ2-1; 7 bases line up with TRBD1. With 6 bases clipped from V and 4 bases from J, the junction kept 0 bases outside the gene matches. The germline V gene encodes CDR1 DFQATT and CDR2 SNEGSKA (reference sequence). The CDR3 covers 11 residues. The CDR3 bases are TGCAGTGCGGGACAGTACAATGAGCAGTTCTTC. Translating it yields CSAGQYNEQFF.

This clonotype occurred a few times. The chain links TRBV20-1 to TRBJ2-2; TRBD1 might be the D (6 bases). The CDR3 contains 13 residues. Trimming took off 6 bases at V and 1 base at J, with 9 bases between the two ends. Per germline, CDR1 DFQATT and CDR2 SNEGSKA (reference sequence). The CDR3 DNA follows: TGCAGTGCAACGGACAGGAACACCGGGGAGCTGTTTTTT. Amino acid sequence: CSATDRNTGELFF.

This clonotype occurred many times. The rearrangement uses TRBV29-1 and TRBJ2-1, with D possibly matching TRBD1 (6 bases). Germline assignment: CDR1 SQVTM and CDR2 ANQGSEA. Deletions cut 3 bases from V and 15 bases from J, with 21 bases between. CDR3 size: 13 residues. The CDR3 loop is CSVEDSSTQRGFF. CDR3 nucleotides: TGCAGCGTTGAGGACAGTTCAACCCAAAGAGGGTTCTTC.

The V call is TRBV12-3 or TRBV12-4, the J call TRBJ2-7; TRBD1 aligns across 7 bases. The CDR3 has 14 amino acids. V gave up 5 bases and J gave up 9 bases; unmatched junction bases: 13. CDR3 loop: CASSLRDSNEGQYF. The CDR3 nucleotides are TGTGCCAGCAGTCTCCGGGACAGCAACGAGGGGCAGTACTTC.

This clonotype was seen at least ten times. The rearrangement uses TRBV3-1 and TRBJ1-5; the D is unclear. The length of the CDR3 is 12 residues. Germline V lookup: CDR1 LGHDT, CDR2 YNNKEL (reference sequence). V lost 3 bases to trimming and J lost 7 bases, with 7 bases between them. The CDR3 sequence is CASSQGLQPQHF. DNA of the CDR3: TGTGCCAGCAGCCAGGGCCTACAGCCCCAGCATTTT.

This clonotype was observed a few times. The chain uses TRBV4-2 and TRBJ2-1; a weak D match, TRBD1 (6 bases). Germline CDR1 is LGHNA and CDR2 is YNFKEQ. CDR3 length: 15 amino acids. The V gene lost 6 bases and the J gene lost 4 bases, with 16 bases spanning the gap. CDR3 DNA: TGTGCCAGCAGACCTTTAACAGGGCTATACAATGAGCAGTTCTTC. Translating gives CASRPLTGLYNEQFF.

Many counts were recorded for this clonotype. The chain combines TRBV20-1 with TRBJ2-5, with D possibly being TRBD2 (5 bases). Per germline, CDR1 DFQATT and CDR2 SNEGSKA (reference sequence). Trimming took off 1 base at V and 4 bases at J, with 10 bases between the two ends. The length of the CDR3 is 13 residues. DNA for the CDR3: TGCAGTGCTAGAGGACCGGGAACAGAGACCCAGTACTTC. It yields the protein CSARGPGTETQYF.

In its sample, this clonotype was seen many times. The J gene is TRBJ2-7, the V gene TRBV28; D might be TRBD1 (5 bases). The germline V gene has CDR1 MDHEN and CDR2 SYDVKM. V was cut by 6 bases and J by 0 bases, with 12 bases left in between. The CDR3 is made up of 14 amino acids. As DNA, the CDR3 is TGTGCCAGCAGCACCAGGGCCCACTCCTACGAGCAGTACTTC. Protein: CASSTRAHSYEQYF.

This clonotype was seen a few times. This rearrangement joins TRBV28 to TRBJ2-7, with TRBD2 as a possible D gene (5 bases). The germline V gene has CDR1 MDHEN and CDR2 SYDVKM. This CDR3 has 16 amino acids. V was cut by 3 bases and J by 2 bases, with 17 bases left in between. This CDR3 reads CASSFGPRGSPYEQYF. For the CDR3, the DNA is TGTGCCAGCAGTTTTGGCCCTCGGGGAAGCCCCTACGAGCAGTACTTC.

CDR3 in amino acids: CSATLVETQYF. The CDR3 DNA reads as TGCAGTGCTACTCTTGTTGAGACCCAGTACTTC. The chain links TRBV20-1 to TRBJ2-5, with D hard to call. The length of the CDR3 is 11 residues. Trimming cost V 4 bases and J 5 bases, with 8 bases left between them. The V gene's germline CDR1 is DFQATT and CDR2 SNEGSKA (reference sequence).

This clonotype was counted many times. The chain carries TRBV19 and TRBJ2-5; D possibly matches TRBD1 or TRBD2 (5 bases each). This CDR3 spans 14 amino acids. The germline V gene has CDR1 LNHDA and CDR2 SQIVND (reference sequence). The V end was cut by 2 bases, the J end by 0 bases, with 7 bases between. For the CDR3, the DNA is TGTGCCAGTAGTATACGGGGCCACCAAGAGACCCAGTACTTC. Translating gives CASSIRGHQETQYF.

The sample holds many counts of this clonotype. The chain employs TRBV20-1 and TRBJ2-7, with 14 bases lining up with TRBD2. The CDR3 length is 16 residues. V gave up 8 bases and J gave up 6 bases; unmatched junction bases: 15. The germline gives CDR1 DFQATT, CDR2 SNEGSKA (reference sequence). CDR3: CSTYLPGLAGAGEQYF. Written as DNA, the CDR3 is TGCAGTACCTACCTACCGGGACTAGCGGGAGCGGGCGAGCAGTACTTC.

There are many counts of this clonotype. The chain recombines TRBV5-4 with TRBJ2-7; 7 bases map to TRBD1. In germline, CDR1 is SGHNT, CDR2 YYREEE (reference sequence). This CDR3 contains 14 residues. V lost 0 bases to trimming and J lost 6 bases; unmatched junction nucleotides: 6. The CDR3 nucleotides read TGTGCCAGCAGCTTGGGTCAGGGGGTTTCCGAGCAGTACTTC. This translates into CASSLGQGVSEQYF.

This clonotype was counted only a few times. The chain carries TRBV6-1 and TRBJ1-5, with D tentatively TRBD1 (6 bases). This CDR3 is built from 15 residues. V was cut by 5 bases and J by 2 bases, with 13 bases left in between. Germline V gives CDR1 MNHNS, CDR2 SASEGT. CDR3: CASSLTQGGNQPQHF. CDR3 nucleotides: TGTGCCAGCAGTCTTACACAGGGTGGCAATCAGCCCCAGCATTTT.

This clonotype was detected many times. The V gene is TRBV30, the J gene TRBJ2-3; D remains ambiguous. Germline V CDR1 and CDR2: GTSNPN, SVGIG (reference sequence). V was trimmed by 1 base and J by 8 bases, leaving 10 bases between them. The CDR3 runs to 12 residues. CDR3 sequence: CAWSDPSVTQYF. The CDR3, as DNA: TGTGCCTGGAGTGACCCGAGTGTTACGCAGTATTTT.

There are many counts of this clonotype. The V and J genes are TRBV7-9 and TRBJ2-7; maybe TRBD2 (5 bases). V lost 3 bases to trimming and J lost 4 bases, with 16 bases between them. Looked up from germline, CDR1 is SEHNR and CDR2 is FQNEAQ (reference sequence). The CDR3 has 15 residues. CDR3 in amino acids: CASSFPTQGRYEQYF. CDR3 bases: TGTGCCAGCAGCTTCCCCACCCAAGGGAGATACGAGCAGTACTTC.

The sample holds a few counts of this clonotype. The chain employs TRBV18 and TRBJ2-5; D not resolved. The germline CDR1 and CDR2 sequences are KGHSH and LQKENI. V lost 2 bases to trimming and J lost 4 bases, with 11 bases between them. This CDR3 region has 14 residues. CDR3 in amino acids: CASSPGPQGETQYF. For the CDR3, the DNA is TGTGCCAGCTCACCAGGGCCACAAGGAGAGACCCAGTACTTC. The whole variable domain, filled in from reference TRBV18 and TRBJ2-5, reads NAGVMQNPRHLVRRRGQEARLRCSPMKGHSHVYWYRQLPEEGLKFMVYLQKENIIDESGMPKERFSAEFPKEGPSILRIQQVVRGDSAAYFCASSPGPQGETQYFGPGTRLLVL.